A selection of T cell receptor beta chains follows, all from one sample in a study of prognosis after radiotherapy for stage I lung cancer. MiXCR, applied by TCRdb to the multiplex PCR reads, yields one record per CDR3 protein. The sample consists of about 14,000 distinct CDR3 sequences, approximately 30% of them appearing once. This specimen consisted of PBMCs, obtained before or after stereotactic body radiation therapy (not recorded which). The receptors were sampled from a donor at least 50 years old with non-small cell lung cancer. Each CDR3 is given with its conserved first and last residue. The D gene is left open where the match is weak. A clone size is listed for some rows: how often the clone was seen (once, few, many), or a class if it is expanded.

size,J,V,D,length,DNA,CDR3
medium-sized,TRBJ1-5,TRBV12-3/TRBV12-4,TRBD1,15,TGTGCCAGCAGCCATGACAGGGAGGTCGATCAGCCCCAGCATTTT,CASSHDREVDQPQHF
many,TRBJ1-5,TRBV6-4,NA,13,TGTGCCAGCAGTTGGAGGGCTGATCAGCCCCAGCATTTT,CASSWRADQPQHF
many,TRBJ1-5,TRBV5-1,NA,15,TGCGCCAGCAGCTTGGACGGGGAGAGCAATCAGCCCCAGCATTTT,CASSLDGESNQPQHF
many,TRBJ2-2,TRBV29-1,NA,11,TGCAGCGTTGCGGAGCCCGGGGAGCTGTTTTTT,CSVAEPGELFF
NA,TRBJ1-4,TRBV6-1,NA,13,TGTGCCAGTACCAGGGCAACTAGTGAAAAAATGTTTTTT,CASTRATSEKMFF
medium-sized,TRBJ1-3,TRBV6-2/TRBV6-3,NA,15,TGTGCCAGCAAATCCCGGGACACGGATGGAAACACCATATATTTT,CASKSRDTDGNTIYF
medium-sized,TRBJ1-3,TRBV28,NA,17,TGTGCCAGCAGTTCGAAGGACGACTGGTACTCTGGAAACACCATATATTTT,CASSSKDDWYSGNTIYF
many,TRBJ2-7,TRBV7-2,TRBD1,16,TGTGCCAGCAGCTCTCCAACAGGGGGCAACTGGTCCGAGCAGTACTTC,CASSSPTGGNWSEQYF
many,TRBJ1-4,TRBV7-9,TRBD1,14,TGTGCCAGCAGCTTCAGGGGGGACGGGGAAAAACTGTTTTTT,CASSFRGDGEKLFF
many,TRBJ2-5,TRBV7-9,TRBD2,16,TGTGCCAGCAGCAACGGACTAGTGGGGCATAAAGAGACCCAGTACTTC,CASSNGLVGHKETQYF
medium-sized,TRBJ2-1,TRBV6-1,NA,16,TGTGCCACCCGTAGTGAGGGCTTCAGCTCCTACAATGAGCAGTTCTTC,CATRSEGFSSYNEQFF
many,TRBJ2-4,TRBV2,NA,15,TGTGCCAGCAGTGAAGCGCGGGGCTTCGGTAACATTCAGTACTTC,CASSEARGFGNIQYF
medium-sized,TRBJ2-7,TRBV19,NA,13,TGTGCCAGTAGAAGGGACGGGAGCTACGAGCAGTACTTC,CASRRDGSYEQYF
NA,TRBJ2-7,TRBV6-5,NA,14,TGTGCCAGCAGTTACCTGACTACCACTAGGGAGAAGTACTTC,CASSYLTTTREKYF
many,TRBJ2-1,TRBV20-1,TRBD2,14,TGCAGTGCTAGTTCCCTAGCGGACTACAATGAGCAGTTCTTC,CSASSLADYNEQFF
many,TRBJ2-7,TRBV3-1,NA,13,TGTGCCAGCAGCCAAGTTTCCCTGGACGAGCAGTACTTC,CASSQVSLDEQYF
NA,TRBJ2-7,TRBV6-1,TRBD2,14,TGTGCCAGCAGTGAAGGTGGGGGGGGGTACGAGCAGTACTTC,CASSEGGGGYEQYF
NA,TRBJ2-7,TRBV6-2/TRBV6-3,NA,14,TGTTCCAGCAGTTACTGGTCAGCCGGAGACGAGCAGTACTTC,CSSSYWSAGDEQYF
medium-sized,TRBJ2-1,TRBV11-2,NA,16,TGTGCCAGCAGCCTTAGGTCGCAGGGTGGGTACAATGAGCAGTTCTTC,CASSLRSQGGYNEQFF
NA,TRBJ1-2,TRBV28,NA,14,TGTGCCAGCAGACGGCAGGGAGGGGACTATGGCTACACCTTC,CASRRQGGDYGYTF
many,TRBJ1-1,TRBV5-5,NA,15,TGTGCCAGCAGCTTGGAGGTCCTTGGGAGCACTGAAGCTTTCTTT,CASSLEVLGSTEAFF
NA,TRBJ1-3,TRBV30,NA,12,TGTGCCTTTGCCTTTTCTGGGAACACCATATATTTT,CAFAFSGNTIYF
many,TRBJ2-3,TRBV6-1,TRBD2,17,TGTGCCAGCGGGGGACTAGCGGGGGGGTTTGGCACAGATACGCAGTATTTT,CASGGLAGGFGTDTQYF
NA,TRBJ2-7,TRBV7-9,NA,15,TGTGCCAGCAGCCCCCCAGCGTTTAGCTCCTACCAGCAGTGCTTC,CASSPPAFSSYQQCF
many,TRBJ2-5,TRBV14,TRBD2,18,TGTGCCAGCAGCCAGAGAGCATCTAGCGGGGGGCCACGGGAGACCCAGTACTTC,CASSQRASSGGPRETQYF
NA,TRBJ2-1,TRBV9,TRBD2,15,TGTGCCAGCGGCGTACCGACTAGCGGGATCGAAGAGCAGTTCTTC,CASGVPTSGIEEQFF
many,TRBJ1-1,TRBV28,TRBD1,11,TGTGCCAGCAGAACAGGGGGGGGAACTTTCTTT,CASRTGGGTFF
many,TRBJ2-1,TRBV6-1,NA,12,TGTGCCAGCAGTCAAAGTAACAATGAGCAGTTCTTC,CASSQSNNEQFF
many,TRBJ1-2,TRBV9,NA,11,TGTGCCAGCAGCGGCCCGTATGGCTACACCTTC,CASSGPYGYTF
NA,TRBJ1-6,TRBV6-2/TRBV6-3,NA,16,TGTGCCAGCAGCTCCAGGGCAATAACCTATAATTCACCCCTCCACTTT,CASSSRAITYNSPLHF
many,TRBJ1-6,TRBV4-1,TRBD1,13,TGCGCCAGCAGACTCGGGACAGGGTGGCCCCTCCACTTT,CASRLGTGWPLHF
NA,TRBJ2-7,TRBV6-1,TRBD1,13,TGTGCCAGATTGTCCGGGACAGGGGTCGAGCAGTACTTC,CARLSGTGVEQYF
medium-sized,TRBJ1-6,TRBV5-1,NA,13,TGCGCCAGCAGCTTGGAAATTAATTCACCCCTCCACTTT,CASSLEINSPLHF
many,TRBJ2-2,TRBV20-1,TRBD2,14,TGCAGTGCTAGAGAAGCTAGCGGTGGCGGGGAGCTGTTTTTT,CSAREASGGGELFF
NA,TRBJ2-2,TRBV7-9,NA,16,TGTGCCAGCCCGGGTGGGGCTCAGGTGTTGACCGGGGAGCTGTTTTTT,CASPGGAQVLTGELFF
medium-sized,TRBJ1-2,TRBV6-1,TRBD1,13,TGTGCCAGCAGTCGGGACAGGGCCTATGGCTACACCTTC,CASSRDRAYGYTF
many,TRBJ1-4,TRBV19,NA,16,TGTGCCAGTATGGGTTTACAGCATGCAACTAATGAAAAACTGTTTTTT,CASMGLQHATNEKLFF
many,TRBJ2-3,TRBV19,NA,14,TGTGCCAGTACCAGCTGGCGGGGCACAGATACGCAGTATTTT,CASTSWRGTDTQYF
medium-sized,TRBJ2-6,TRBV11-2,TRBD1,16,TGTGCCAGCAGCCCGGGGACAGCCTCTGGGGCCAACGTCCTGACTTTC,CASSPGTASGANVLTF
NA,TRBJ2-7,TRBV6-5,NA,14,TGTGCCAGCAGTTATACGACAAACTCCTACGAGCAGTACTTC,CASSYTTNSYEQYF